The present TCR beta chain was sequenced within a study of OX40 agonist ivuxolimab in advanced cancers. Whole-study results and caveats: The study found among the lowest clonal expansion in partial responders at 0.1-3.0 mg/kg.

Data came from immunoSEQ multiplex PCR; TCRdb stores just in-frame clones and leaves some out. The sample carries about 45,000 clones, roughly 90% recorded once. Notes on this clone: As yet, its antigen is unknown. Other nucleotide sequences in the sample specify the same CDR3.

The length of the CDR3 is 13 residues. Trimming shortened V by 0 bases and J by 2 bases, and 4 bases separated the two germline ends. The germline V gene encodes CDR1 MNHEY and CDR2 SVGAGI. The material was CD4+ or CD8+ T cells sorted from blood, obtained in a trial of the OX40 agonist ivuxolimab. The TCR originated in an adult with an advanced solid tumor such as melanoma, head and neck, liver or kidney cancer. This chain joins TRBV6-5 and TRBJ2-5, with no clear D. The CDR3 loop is CASSYSRQETQYF. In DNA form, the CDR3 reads TGTGCCAGCAGTTACTCAAGACAAGAGACCCAGTACTTC.